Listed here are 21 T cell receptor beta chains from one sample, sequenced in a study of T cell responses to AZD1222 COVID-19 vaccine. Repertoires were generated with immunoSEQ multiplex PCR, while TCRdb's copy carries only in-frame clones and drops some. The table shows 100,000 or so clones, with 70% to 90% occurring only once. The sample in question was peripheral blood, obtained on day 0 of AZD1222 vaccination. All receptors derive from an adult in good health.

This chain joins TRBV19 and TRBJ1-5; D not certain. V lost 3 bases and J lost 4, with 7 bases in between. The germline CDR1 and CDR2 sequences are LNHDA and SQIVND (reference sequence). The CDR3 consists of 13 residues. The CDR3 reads CASSITGNQPQHF. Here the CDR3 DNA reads TGTGCCAGTAGTATCACGGGAAATCAGCCCCAGCATTTT.

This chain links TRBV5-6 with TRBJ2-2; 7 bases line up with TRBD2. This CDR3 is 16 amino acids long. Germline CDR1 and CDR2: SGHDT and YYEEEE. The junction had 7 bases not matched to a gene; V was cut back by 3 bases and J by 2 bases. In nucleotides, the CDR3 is TGTGCCAGCAGCTGGGGACTACCTTTAAACACCGGGGAGCTGTTTTTT. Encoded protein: CASSWGLPLNTGELFF.

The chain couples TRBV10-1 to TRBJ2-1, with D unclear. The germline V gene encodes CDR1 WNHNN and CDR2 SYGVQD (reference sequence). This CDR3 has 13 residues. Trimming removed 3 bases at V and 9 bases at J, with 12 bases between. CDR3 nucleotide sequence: TGCGCCAGCAGTGACCTTACTATGGGTGAGCAGTTCTTC. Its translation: CASSDLTMGEQFF.

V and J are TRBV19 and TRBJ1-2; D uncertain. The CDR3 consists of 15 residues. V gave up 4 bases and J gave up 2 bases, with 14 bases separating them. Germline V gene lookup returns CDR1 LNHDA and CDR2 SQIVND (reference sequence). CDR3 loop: CASSTPGQENYGYTF. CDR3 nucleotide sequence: TGTGCCAGTAGTACCCCCGGTCAGGAGAACTATGGCTACACCTTC. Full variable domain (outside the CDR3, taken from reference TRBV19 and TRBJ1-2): DGGITQSPKYLFRKEGQNVTLSCEQNLNHDAMYWYRQDPGQGLRLIYYSQIVNDFQKGDIAEGYSVSREKKESFPLTVTSAQKNPTAFYLCASSTPGQENYGYTFGSGTRLTVV.

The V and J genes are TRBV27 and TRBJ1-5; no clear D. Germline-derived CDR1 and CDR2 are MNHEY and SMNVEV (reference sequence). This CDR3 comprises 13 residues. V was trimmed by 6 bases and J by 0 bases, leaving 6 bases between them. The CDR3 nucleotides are TGTGCCAGCAGGGGGAATAGCAATCAGCCCCAGCATTTT. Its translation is CASRGNSNQPQHF.

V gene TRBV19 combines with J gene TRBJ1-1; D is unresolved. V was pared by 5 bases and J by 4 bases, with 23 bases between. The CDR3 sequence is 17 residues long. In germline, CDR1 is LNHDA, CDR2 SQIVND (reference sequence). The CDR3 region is CASSPEVVWVSGTEAFF. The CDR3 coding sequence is TGTGCCAGTAGTCCCGAGGTGGTCTGGGTCTCGGGCACTGAAGCTTTCTTT.

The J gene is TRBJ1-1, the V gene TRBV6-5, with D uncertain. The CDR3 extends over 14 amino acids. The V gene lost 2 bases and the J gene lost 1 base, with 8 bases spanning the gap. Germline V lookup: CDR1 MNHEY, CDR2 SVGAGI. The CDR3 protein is CASSYGVANTEAFF. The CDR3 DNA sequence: TGTGCCAGCAGTTACGGCGTTGCGAACACTGAAGCTTTCTTT.

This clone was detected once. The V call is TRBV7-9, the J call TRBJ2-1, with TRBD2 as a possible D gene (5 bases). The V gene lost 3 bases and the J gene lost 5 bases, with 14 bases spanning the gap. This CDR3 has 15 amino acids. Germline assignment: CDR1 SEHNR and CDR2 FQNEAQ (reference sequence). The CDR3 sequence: CASSFAADHNNEQFF. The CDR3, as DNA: TGTGCCAGCAGCTTCGCAGCGGACCATAACAATGAGCAGTTCTTC.

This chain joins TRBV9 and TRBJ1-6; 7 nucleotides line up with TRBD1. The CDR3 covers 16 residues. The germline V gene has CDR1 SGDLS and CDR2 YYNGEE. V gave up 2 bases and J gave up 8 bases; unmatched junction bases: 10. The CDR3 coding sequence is TGTGCCAGCAGCGTTTCGACAGGGAGGGTCGATTCACCCCTCCACTTT. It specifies CASSVSTGRVDSPLHF.

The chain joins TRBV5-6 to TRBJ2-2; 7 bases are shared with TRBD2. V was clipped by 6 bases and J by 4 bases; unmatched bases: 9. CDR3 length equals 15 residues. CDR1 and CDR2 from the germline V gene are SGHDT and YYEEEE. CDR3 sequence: CASTPPPGGTGELFF. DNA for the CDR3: TGTGCCAGCACCCCGCCCCCGGGGGGCACCGGGGAGCTGTTTTTT.

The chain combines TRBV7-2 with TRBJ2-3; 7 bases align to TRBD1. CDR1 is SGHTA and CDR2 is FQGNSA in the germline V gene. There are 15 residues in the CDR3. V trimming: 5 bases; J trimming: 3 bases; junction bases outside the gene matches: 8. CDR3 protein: CASSRGTARTDTQYF. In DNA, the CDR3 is TGTGCCAGCAGCCGTGGGACAGCGAGGACAGATACGCAGTATTTT.

The CDR3 loop reads CASRGLGDEQYF. CDR3 DNA: TGTGCCAGTAGGGGGCTCGGCGACGAGCAGTACTTC. The chain couples TRBV19 to TRBJ2-7; D may be TRBD1 (5 bases). Germline V gene sequence: CDR1 LNHDA, CDR2 SQIVND (reference sequence). CDR3 length: 12 amino acids. The ends were cut back, 6 bases at V and 5 bases at J, with 11 bases in the middle.

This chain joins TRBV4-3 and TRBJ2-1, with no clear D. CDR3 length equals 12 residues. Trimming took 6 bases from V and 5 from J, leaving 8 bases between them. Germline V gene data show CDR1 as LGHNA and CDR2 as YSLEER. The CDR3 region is CASRPRHNEQFF. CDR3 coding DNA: TGCGCCAGCAGACCAAGACACAATGAGCAGTTCTTC.

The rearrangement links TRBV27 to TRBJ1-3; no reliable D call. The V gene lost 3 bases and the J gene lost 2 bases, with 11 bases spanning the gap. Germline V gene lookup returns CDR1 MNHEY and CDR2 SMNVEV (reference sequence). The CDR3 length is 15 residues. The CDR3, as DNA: TGTGCCAGCAGTTTCAGGCTAAGCGCTGGAAACACCATATATTTT. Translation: CASSFRLSAGNTIYF.

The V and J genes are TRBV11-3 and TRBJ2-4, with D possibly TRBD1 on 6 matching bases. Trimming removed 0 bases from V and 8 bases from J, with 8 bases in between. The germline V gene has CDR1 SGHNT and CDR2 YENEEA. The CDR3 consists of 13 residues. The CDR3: CASSLDAGDIQYF. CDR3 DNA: TGTGCCAGCAGCTTAGATGCAGGGGACATTCAGTACTTC.

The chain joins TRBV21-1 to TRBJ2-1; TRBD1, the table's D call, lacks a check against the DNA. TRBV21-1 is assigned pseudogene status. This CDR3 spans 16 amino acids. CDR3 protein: CASSKDLRQGANEQFF. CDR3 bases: TGTGCCAGCAGCAAAGATCTCCGACAGGGGGCAAATGAGCAGTTCTTC.

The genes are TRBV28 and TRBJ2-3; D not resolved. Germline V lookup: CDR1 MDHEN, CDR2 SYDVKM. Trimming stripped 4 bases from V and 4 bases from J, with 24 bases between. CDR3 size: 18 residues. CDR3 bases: TGTGCCAGCAGTTCCAATGTGTTGGCCCCCTTTCCCCCAGATACGCAGTATTTT. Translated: CASSSNVLAPFPPDTQYF.

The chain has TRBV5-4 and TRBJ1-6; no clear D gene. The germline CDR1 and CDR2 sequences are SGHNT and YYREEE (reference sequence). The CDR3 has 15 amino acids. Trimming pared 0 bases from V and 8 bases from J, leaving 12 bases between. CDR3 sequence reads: CASSLDSGYDSPLHF. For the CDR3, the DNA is TGTGCCAGCAGCTTGGATTCGGGGTACGATTCACCCCTCCACTTT.

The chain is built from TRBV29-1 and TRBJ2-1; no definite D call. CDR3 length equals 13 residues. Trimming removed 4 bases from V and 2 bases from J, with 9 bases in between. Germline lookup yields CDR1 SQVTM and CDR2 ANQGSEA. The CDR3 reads CSVVLQTYNEQFF. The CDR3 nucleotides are TGCAGCGTTGTTCTACAGACCTACAATGAGCAGTTCTTC.

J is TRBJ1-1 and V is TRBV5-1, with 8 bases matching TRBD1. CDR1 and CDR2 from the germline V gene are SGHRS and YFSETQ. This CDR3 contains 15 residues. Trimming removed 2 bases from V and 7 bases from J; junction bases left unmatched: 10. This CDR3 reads CASSFDGQGGNEAFF. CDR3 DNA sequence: TGCGCCAGCAGCTTCGACGGACAGGGTGGGAATGAAGCTTTCTTT.

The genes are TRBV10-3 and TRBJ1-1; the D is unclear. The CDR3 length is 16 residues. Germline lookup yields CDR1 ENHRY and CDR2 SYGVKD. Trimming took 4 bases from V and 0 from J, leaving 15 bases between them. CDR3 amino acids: CAISGKEGYLNTEAFF. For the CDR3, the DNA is TGTGCCATCAGTGGGAAGGAGGGATACTTGAACACTGAAGCTTTCTTT.